This passage covers 23 T cell receptor beta chains from one sample sequenced in a study of OX40 agonist ivuxolimab in advanced cancers. TCRdb's table, derived via immunoSEQ multiplex PCR, lists solely in-frame clones and lacks some. Altogether about 120,000 clones are present, over 75% being singletons, with the ten largest covering around 0.55%. The sample in question was CD4+ or CD8+ T cells sorted from blood, obtained in a trial of the OX40 agonist ivuxolimab. All receptors come from an adult with an advanced solid tumor such as melanoma, head and neck, liver or kidney cancer.

The CDR3 sequence: CASRSQGLSGNTIYF. Here the CDR3 DNA reads TGTGCCAGCAGATCGCAGGGGCTATCTGGAAACACCATATATTTT. The chain uses TRBV6-5 and TRBJ1-3; D may be TRBD1 (6 bases). The CDR3 is made up of 15 amino acids. Trimming shortened V by 6 bases and J by 1 base, and 13 bases separated the two germline ends. The germline gives CDR1 MNHEY, CDR2 SVGAGI.

This rearrangement joins TRBV10-1 to TRBJ1-6; D not resolved. Trimming removed 5 bases from V and 3 bases from J, with 5 bases in between. This CDR3 comprises 13 residues. The germline V gene encodes CDR1 WNHNN and CDR2 SYGVQD (reference sequence). As DNA, the CDR3 is TGCGCCAGCAGTCCGGACTATAATTCACCCCTCCACTTT. Residues: CASSPDYNSPLHF.

A single count supports this clone. The chain uses TRBV7-2 and TRBJ2-1; 9 nucleotides line up with TRBD2. J gave up 4 bases and V 1 base, and 11 bases lay outside the gene matches. Germline V lookup: CDR1 SGHTA, CDR2 FQGNSA. CDR3 size: 18 residues. In nucleotides, the CDR3 is TGTGCCAGCAGCTTAGTAATGCTAGCGGGGACGGTGTACAATGAGCAGTTCTTC. It translates to CASSLVMLAGTVYNEQFF.

V and J are TRBV30 and TRBJ2-7; a possible D gene is TRBD2 (6 bases). V dropped 0 bases and J dropped 8 bases, with 17 bases sitting between them. Germline CDR1 is GTSNPN and CDR2 is SVGIG (reference sequence). This CDR3 comprises 14 residues. The CDR3 is CAWSVGSVEGKQYF. The CDR3, as DNA: TGTGCCTGGAGTGTGGGAAGTGTGGAGGGGAAGCAGTACTTC.

The genes are TRBV23-1 and TRBJ2-2, with a weak D call TRBD1 (5 bases). TRBV23-1 is an open reading frame whose function is uncertain. The length of the CDR3 is 16 residues. V was pared by 0 bases and J by 1 base, with 9 bases between. CDR3 region: CASSQSKDRNTGELFF. The DNA of the CDR3 is TGCGCCAGCAGTCAATCGAAAGACAGGAACACCGGGGAGCTGTTTTTT.

This clone has only a few counts. V gene TRBV5-6 combines with J gene TRBJ2-7, with D perhaps being TRBD1 or TRBD2 (6 bases each). Germline-derived CDR1 and CDR2 are SGHDT and YYEEEE. This CDR3 region has 18 residues. Trimming cost V 1 base and J 3 bases, with 23 bases left between them. The CDR3 bases are TGTGCCAGCAGCTTGATTGGAGTTGGGGGGCGATCGAACTACGAGCAGTACTTC. Its translation is CASSLIGVGGRSNYEQYF.

This rearrangement joins TRBV7-2 to TRBJ1-6; 7 bases fit TRBD1. Germline V gene lookup returns CDR1 SGHTA and CDR2 FQGNSA. The CDR3 loop spans 15 amino acids. V lost 5 bases, J lost 6 bases, and 7 bases stayed unmatched. The CDR3 reads CASSGRDSFNSPLHF. In nucleotides, the CDR3 is TGTGCCAGCAGCGGACGGGACAGCTTTAATTCACCCCTCCACTTT. The full variable domain, in which reference TRBV7-2 and TRBJ1-6 provide the parts outside the CDR3, is GAGVSQSPSNKVTEKGKDVELRCDPISGHTALYWYRQSLGQGLEFLIYFQGNSAPDKSGLPSDRFSAERTGGSVSTLTIQRTQQEDSAVYLCASSGRDSFNSPLHFGNGTRLTVT.

The chain employs TRBV6-5 and TRBJ2-7, with TRBD1 matching over 7 bases. From germline, CDR1 is MNHEY and CDR2 SVGAGI. Unmatched junction bases numbered 6, after V lost 4 bases and J lost 3 bases. The CDR3 has 14 amino acids. The DNA for the CDR3 is TGTGCCAGCAGTTCCACGACAGGGTTCTACGAGCAGTACTTC. This translates into CASSSTTGFYEQYF.

For the CDR3, the DNA is TGCGCCAGCAGCTTCGTCGGGGCACTCACAGATACGCAGTATTTT. Protein: CASSFVGALTDTQYF. The rearrangement uses TRBV5-1 and TRBJ2-3; D tentatively reads TRBD1 or TRBD2 (5 bases each). CDR1 is SGHRS, CDR2 YFSETQ, per germline. V was trimmed by 2 bases and J by 2 bases, leaving 12 bases between them. The CDR3 consists of 15 residues. The entire variable domain, with the rest obtained from reference TRBV5-1 and TRBJ2-3, is as follows: KAGVTQTPRYLIKTRGQQVTLSCSPISGHRSVSWYQQTPGQGLQFLFEYFSETQRNKGNFPGRFSGRQFSNSRSEMNVSTLELGDSALYLCASSFVGALTDTQYFGPGTRLTVL.

This chain links TRBV27 with TRBJ1-6; tentatively, D is TRBD1 (6 bases). This CDR3 comprises 14 residues. V lost 6 bases and J lost 9, with 15 bases in between. In germline, CDR1 is MNHEY, CDR2 SMNVEV (reference sequence). The CDR3 protein is CASSPRGGISPLHF. CDR3 nucleotides: TGTGCCAGCAGCCCTAGGGGGGGGATTTCACCCCTCCACTTT.

The chain recombines TRBV7-2 with TRBJ2-2; D not resolved. The CDR3 sequence is 15 residues long. Germline loops: CDR1 SGHTA, CDR2 FQGNSA. Trimming removed 2 bases at V and 0 bases at J, with 7 bases between. CDR3 coding DNA: TGTGCCAGCAGCTTAAAACTGGCGAACACCGGGGAGCTGTTTTTT. Translation gives CASSLKLANTGELFF.

The chain employs TRBV5-1 and TRBJ2-5; no clear D gene. Trimming removed 0 bases from V and 5 bases from J, with 5 bases in between. This CDR3 has 12 amino acids. The germline gives CDR1 SGHRS, CDR2 YFSETQ. The CDR3 region has the DNA TGCGCCAGCAGCTTGGCCTATGAGACCCAGTACTTC. This gives the protein CASSLAYETQYF.

This chain joins TRBV11-2 and TRBJ1-2; D not certain. V shed 0 bases and J shed 5 bases, with 10 bases lying between them. This CDR3 is 14 amino acids long. The germline V gene has CDR1 SGHAT and CDR2 FQNNGV. CDR3 residues: CASSLDLTSYGYTF. The CDR3 DNA reads TGTGCCAGCAGCTTAGATCTAACCTCGTATGGCTACACCTTC.

This sequence joins TRBV11-3 and TRBJ2-7; 7 bases map to TRBD1. Per the germline V gene, CDR1 is SGHNT and CDR2 is YENEEA. The CDR3 extends over 18 amino acids. The J segment lost 1 base and the V segment lost 0 bases, leaving 12 bases of the junction unmatched. CDR3 residues: CASSLDGTTGPHSYEQYF. CDR3 DNA: TGTGCCAGCAGCTTAGATGGCACGACAGGGCCCCATTCCTACGAGCAGTACTTC.

V and J are TRBV7-2 and TRBJ2-7; D uncertain. The CDR3 has 12 residues. The V and J ends lost 0 bases and 6 bases respectively, with 6 bases between them. The germline V gene has CDR1 SGHTA and CDR2 FQGNSA. Here the CDR3 DNA reads TGTGCCAGCAGCTTAGCTTTGTCCGAGCAGTACTTC. Translating it yields CASSLALSEQYF.

The chain combines TRBV7-2 with TRBJ2-2; 10 nucleotides align to TRBD1. Germline CDR1 and CDR2: SGHTA and FQGNSA. The CDR3 is 15 amino acids. J lost 7 bases, V lost 5 bases, and 7 bases had no gene match. The CDR3 sequence is CASSAWTGGGGELFF. Written as DNA, the CDR3 is TGTGCCAGCAGCGCGTGGACAGGGGGGGGCGGGGAGCTGTTTTTT.

The chain is built from TRBV4-3 and TRBJ2-7, with 9 bases fitting TRBD2. V shed 4 bases, J shed 7 bases, and the junction held 11 bases outside the gene matches. Germline CDR1 and CDR2: LGHNA and YSLEER. The CDR3 is made up of 15 amino acids. CDR3 nucleotide sequence: TGCGCCAGCAGCCCAGGACTAGCGAGGGATACGGAGCAGTACTTC. Protein sequence: CASSPGLARDTEQYF.

V gene TRBV19 combines with J gene TRBJ1-1, with 8 bases fitting TRBD1. The CDR3 runs to 16 residues. The ends lost 3 bases at V and 1 base at J; junction bases unmatched: 7. CDR1 and CDR2 (germline): LNHDA, SQIVND (reference sequence). The CDR3 protein is CASSIQGAEQNTEAFF. The CDR3 DNA is TGTGCCAGTAGTATCCAGGGGGCGGAACAGAACACTGAAGCTTTCTTT.

This sequence joins TRBV18 and TRBJ1-2; D is uncertain. The germline V gene has CDR1 KGHSH and CDR2 LQKENI. The CDR3 spans 13 residues. Trimming left V 2 bases short and J 2 bases short, with 6 bases between. The DNA for the CDR3 is TGTGCCAGCTCACCAACCGAGAACTATGGCTACACCTTC. This sequence encodes CASSPTENYGYTF.

The chain recombines TRBV2 with TRBJ2-2; possibly TRBD2 for D (6 bases). Germline loops: CDR1 SNHLY, CDR2 FYNNEI. The length of the CDR3 is 16 residues. V lost 6 bases and J lost 1, with 15 bases in between. This chain's CDR3 is CASSSGGSWNTGELFF. For the CDR3, the DNA is TGTGCCAGCAGCTCTGGGGGGTCCTGGAACACCGGGGAGCTGTTTTTT. Together with reference TRBV2 and TRBJ2-2, the CDR3 gives the full variable domain: EPEVTQTPSHQVTQMGQEVILRCVPISNHLYFYWYRQILGQKVEFLVSFYNNEISEKSEIFDDQFSVERPDGSNFTLKIRSTKLEDSAMYFCASSSGGSWNTGELFFGEGSRLTVL.

The rearrangement joins TRBV9 to TRBJ2-6, with TRBD2 identical over 7 bases. The CDR3 extends over 15 amino acids. V was clipped by 2 bases and J by 1 base; unmatched bases: 0. Germline V gene sequence: CDR1 SGDLS, CDR2 YYNGEE. CDR3 sequence: CASSVGRSGANVLTF. The CDR3 nucleotides read TGTGCCAGCAGCGTCGGGAGGTCTGGGGCCAACGTCCTGACTTTC.

This clone has a single count. The J gene is TRBJ2-5, the V gene TRBV7-2; D may be TRBD1 (6 bases). The V gene lost 1 base and the J gene lost 2 bases, with 8 bases spanning the gap. Germline values: CDR1 SGHTA, CDR2 FQGNSA. The CDR3 covers 14 residues. The CDR3 nucleotides read TGTGCCAGCAGCTTAGGGACAGCTCAAGAGACCCAGTACTTC. The encoded protein is CASSLGTAQETQYF.

This clone has a handful of counts. This CDR3 is also generated by other DNA sequences in the sample. The rearrangement joins TRBV6-6 to TRBJ1-5; no clear D gene. Trimming stripped 4 bases from V and 4 bases from J, with 5 bases between. The germline CDR1 and CDR2 sequences are MNHNY and SVGAGI (reference sequence). This CDR3 is 12 amino acids long. CDR3 sequence: CASSLGNQPQHF. For the CDR3, the DNA is TGTGCCAGCAGTTTGGGGAATCAGCCCCAGCATTTT.